The 21 T cell receptor beta chains presented below share a single source sample, sequenced in a study of blood T cell repertoires in COVID-19. TCRdb keeps only in-frame clones here, not all; method: immunoSEQ multiplex PCR. The data show hundreds of thousands of clones, about nine tenths seen once. Sequencing was carried out using peripheral blood. The receptors come from a woman in her twenties or thirties with COVID-19, enrolled during active disease.

The CDR3 is CASRREHGNEKLFF. In DNA, the CDR3 is TGTGCCAGCAGGAGGGAGCACGGTAATGAAAAACTGTTTTTT. The chain carries TRBV6-4 and TRBJ1-4; unclear D gene. V gave up 6 bases and J gave up 4 bases, with 12 bases separating them. The germline CDR1 and CDR2 sequences are MRHNA and SNTAGT. The CDR3 runs to 14 residues.

The genes are TRBV2 and TRBJ2-7; 10 bases fit TRBD1. Germline V gives CDR1 SNHLY, CDR2 FYNNEI. V dropped 6 bases and J dropped 6; count of bases not matched to a gene: 11. The CDR3 covers 15 residues. The CDR3 loop is CASSGGQGFASEQYF. The CDR3 nucleotides read TGTGCCAGCAGCGGGGGACAGGGGTTCGCATCCGAGCAGTACTTC.

The chain recombines TRBV7-8 with TRBJ1-6; a possible D gene is TRBD1 (5 bases). The CDR3 is made up of 14 amino acids. V shed 5 bases and J shed 10 bases, with 15 bases lying between them. The germline CDR1 and CDR2 sequences are SGHVS and FQNEAQ. The CDR3 DNA sequence: TGTGCCAGCAGCCCCGCCAGGGAAGGATCACCCCTCCACTTT. Encoded protein: CASSPAREGSPLHF.

This CDR3 is CASEPGLASRGELFF. CDR3 DNA: TGTGCCAGTGAACCGGGACTAGCATCTCGCGGGGAGCTGTTTTTT. The chain employs TRBV19 and TRBJ2-2, with 9 nucleotides matching TRBD2. The CDR3 length is 15 residues. The trim removed 8 bases at V and 7 bases at J, leaving 11 bases unmatched. Germline loops: CDR1 LNHDA, CDR2 SQIVND (reference sequence). Using reference TRBV19 and TRBJ2-2 for the parts outside the CDR3, the full variable domain is DGGITQSPKYLFRKEGQNVTLSCEQNLNHDAMYWYRQDPGQGLRLIYYSQIVNDFQKGDIAEGYSVSREKKESFPLTVTSAQKNPTAFYLCASEPGLASRGELFFGEGSRLTVL.

The chain joins TRBV21-1 to TRBJ2-6; the tabulated D call, TRBD1, remains unverified against the DNA. TRBV21-1 is reported as a pseudogene. This CDR3 comprises 14 residues. The CDR3, as DNA: TGTGCCACGACAGGGGAGTCTGGGGCCAACGTCCTGACTTTC. This translates into CATTGESGANVLTF.

This clone came up once. CDR3 nucleotides: TGTGCCAGCAGTGAATTTTCACAGGGTAATTCACCCCTCCACTTT. Its translation is CASSEFSQGNSPLHF. This sequence joins TRBV25-1 and TRBJ1-6, with D perhaps TRBD1 (6 bases). The V end lost 1 base, the J end lost 6 bases, and 10 bases lay between the germline ends. The CDR3 covers 15 residues. Germline V lookup: CDR1 MGHDK, CDR2 SYGVNS.

The CDR3 DNA follows: TGCGCCAGCAGCTTTCGAGGGCGGCACACAGATACGCAGTATTTT. Translation gives CASSFRGRHTDTQYF. The chain employs TRBV5-1 and TRBJ2-3; TRBD2 might be the D (5 bases). Germline CDR1 and CDR2: SGHRS and YFSETQ. V gave up 2 bases and J gave up 2 bases, with 12 bases separating them. The CDR3 runs 15 residues.

This clone showed up just once. The gene calls are TRBV9 and TRBJ2-3; TRBD2 is a possible D gene (6 bases). The CDR3 contains 16 residues. CDR1 and CDR2 from the germline V gene are SGDLS and YYNGEE. Between the trimmed V and J ends, which lost 0 bases and 6 bases, there was a span of 17 bases. The CDR3 here is CASSVAPGVTPDTQYF. The CDR3 nucleotides read TGTGCCAGCAGCGTAGCCCCGGGGGTAACCCCGGATACGCAGTATTTT.

The rearrangement uses TRBV5-1 and TRBJ1-1; D remains ambiguous. Germline CDR1 and CDR2: SGHRS and YFSETQ. V was clipped by 4 bases and J by 1 base, with 11 bases between them. This CDR3 comprises 14 residues. CDR3 sequence reads: CASSPDGRNTEAFF. The CDR3 nucleotides read TGCGCCAGCAGCCCGGACGGGAGGAACACTGAAGCTTTCTTT.

The V gene is TRBV18, the J gene TRBJ2-1; unclear D gene. V lost 4 bases and J lost 5, with 15 bases in between. Germline V gene sequence: CDR1 KGHSH, CDR2 LQKENI. The length of the CDR3 is 15 residues. Written as DNA, the CDR3 is TGTGCCAGCTCACGTCTCCCCGGGTCCAACAATGAGCAGTTCTTC. This gives the protein CASSRLPGSNNEQFF.

The chain couples TRBV11-2 to TRBJ1-2; maybe TRBD1 (6 bases). Germline V gene sequence: CDR1 SGHAT, CDR2 FQNNGV. The CDR3 runs to 14 residues. V dropped 5 bases and J dropped 3 bases, with 13 bases sitting between them. The CDR3 DNA follows: TGTGCCAGCAGCCCGACGACAGGCCACTATGGCTACACCTTC. Amino acid sequence: CASSPTTGHYGYTF.

The V call is TRBV19, the J call TRBJ1-5, with a weak D call TRBD1 (5 bases). The length of the CDR3 is 15 residues. V gave up 5 bases and J gave up 3 bases, with 14 bases separating them. Germline V gene lookup returns CDR1 LNHDA and CDR2 SQIVND (reference sequence). The CDR3 here is CASSPTQGDNQPQHF. The CDR3 DNA reads TGTGCCAGTAGTCCTACGCAGGGCGACAATCAGCCCCAGCATTTT.

The J gene is TRBJ1-2, the V gene TRBV11-3, with 12 bases matching TRBD1. The CDR3 loop spans 17 amino acids. Germline assignment: CDR1 SGHNT and CDR2 YENEEA. V gave up 1 base and J gave up 4 bases; unmatched junction bases: 7. The CDR3 loop reads CASSLGGTGGTIYGYTF. Here the CDR3 DNA reads TGTGCCAGCAGCTTAGGGGGGACAGGGGGCACGATCTATGGCTACACCTTC.

The rearrangement joins TRBV2 to TRBJ2-3, with TRBD2 identical over 8 bases. The CDR3 consists of 14 residues. V shed 6 bases and J 2 bases; nucleotides not matched to a gene: 4. CDR1 SNHLY and CDR2 FYNNEI come from the germline V gene. The CDR3 protein is CASRILADTDTQYF. Written as DNA, the CDR3 is TGTGCCAGCAGGATACTAGCGGACACAGATACGCAGTATTTT.

The V call is TRBV7-2, the J call TRBJ1-2, with 7 bases aligning to TRBD1. CDR3 length: 16 residues. V lost 0 bases and J lost 2; bases outside the gene matches: 6. Germline-derived CDR1 and CDR2 are SGHTA and FQGNSA. The CDR3 protein is CASSLAAPTGNYGYTF. The CDR3 coding sequence is TGTGCCAGCAGCTTAGCAGCCCCGACAGGGAACTATGGCTACACCTTC.

This clone was seen a handful of times. The gene calls are TRBV7-8 and TRBJ1-5, with TRBD1 matching over 7 bases. Germline V gene data show CDR1 as SGHVS and CDR2 as FQNEAQ. The CDR3 is 17 residues long. The ends lost 5 bases at V and 0 bases at J; junction bases unmatched: 10. CDR3 sequence (DNA): TGTGCCAGCAGCCAGGGGGGGTCGCAGGCTAGCAATCAGCCCCAGCATTTT. It is translated as CASSQGGSQASNQPQHF.

The chain combines TRBV6-5 with TRBJ1-1, with a possible D match to TRBD1 (5 bases). The V gene's germline CDR1 is MNHEY and CDR2 SVGAGI. The length of the CDR3 is 11 residues. The V and J ends lost 7 bases and 11 bases respectively, with 14 bases between them. The DNA of the CDR3 is TGTGCCAGCACCTGGGGGGATGTGGCTTTCTTT. As protein: CASTWGDVAFF.

This clone was observed a few times. The V call is TRBV4-1, the J call TRBJ2-6, with TRBD1 matching over 8 bases. The CDR3 is made up of 19 amino acids. Germline V CDR1 and CDR2: MGHRA, YSYEKL. V was pared by 3 bases and J by 0 bases, with 10 bases of the junction left unmatched. The CDR3: CASSHGQGRWNSGANVLTF. The CDR3 bases are TGCGCCAGCAGCCACGGACAGGGAAGGTGGAACTCTGGGGCCAACGTCCTGACTTTC.

In nucleotides, the CDR3 is TGTGCCAGCAGCCCTAGCGGGGGGGCCGGGGAGACCCAGTACTTC. This translates into CASSPSGGAGETQYF. The chain recombines TRBV7-6 with TRBJ2-5; 12 bases align to TRBD2. There are 15 residues in the CDR3. Losses at the gene ends were 5 bases for V and 5 bases for J; bases not matched to a gene: 6. From germline, CDR1 is SGHVS and CDR2 FNYEAQ.

This clone has only one observation. This chain connects TRBV3-1 (or the pseudogene TRBV3-2) to TRBJ2-7; D not resolved. From germline, CDR1 is LGHDT and CDR2 YNNKEL (reference sequence). The CDR3 has 14 residues. The V and J ends lost 1 base and 3 bases respectively, with 10 bases between them. The CDR3 nucleotides read TGTGCCAGCAGCCAAGGTCACAGTGGCTACGAGCAGTACGTC. This translates into CASSQGHSGYEQYV.

The J gene is TRBJ2-1, the V gene TRBV21-1; TRBD2 is the table's D call, not checked against the DNA. TRBV21-1 is a pseudogene. The CDR3 spans 11 residues. CDR3 residues: CASSPRRKQFF. CDR3 sequence (DNA): TGTGCCAGCAGCCCACGGCGGAAGCAGTTCTTC.